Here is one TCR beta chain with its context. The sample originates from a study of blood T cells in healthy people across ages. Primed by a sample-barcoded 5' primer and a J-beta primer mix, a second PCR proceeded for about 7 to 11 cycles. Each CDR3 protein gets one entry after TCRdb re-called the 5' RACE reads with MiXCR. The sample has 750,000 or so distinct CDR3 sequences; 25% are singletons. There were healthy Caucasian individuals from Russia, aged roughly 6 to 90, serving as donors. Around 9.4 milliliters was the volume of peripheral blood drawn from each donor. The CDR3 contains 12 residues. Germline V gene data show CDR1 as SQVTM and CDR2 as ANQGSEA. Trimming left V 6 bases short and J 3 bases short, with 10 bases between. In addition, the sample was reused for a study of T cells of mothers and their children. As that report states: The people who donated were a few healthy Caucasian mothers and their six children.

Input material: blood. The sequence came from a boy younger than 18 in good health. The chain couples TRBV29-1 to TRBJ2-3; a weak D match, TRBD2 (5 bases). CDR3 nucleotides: TGCAGCGTCGGAGGCGCTACAGATACGCAGTATTTT. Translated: CSVGGATDTQYF.